The TCR beta chain under discussion was sequenced for a study of blood T cells in healthy people across ages (dated by TCRdb to between 2015 and 2016). At the level of the whole study: Template switching captured roughly one uniquely barcoded TCR beta cDNA molecule per two T cells in model experiments. To track age-related changes in TCR beta repertoire diversity, the study relied on deep sequencing normalized with unique cDNA molecular identifiers. The donors were divided into four age groups: young (average approximately 17 years), middle-aged (about 39), aged (approximately 62) and long-lived (about 79). To avoid experimental bias, donors of different ages were spread randomly across the sequencing lanes. For two donors (one aged 18 to 30 and one aged 80 or older), the study analyzed two additional independent replicas of 1 million unique cDNA reads from the same blood draw. Here is what the overall study found, with its caveats: Estimates of total diversity from one million sequenced T cells were regarded as lower bounds and underestimates. Observed TCR beta diversity correlated strongly with the percentage of naive T cells measured by flow cytometry. Because profiling used bulk unsorted PBMCs, naive and antigen-experienced compartments could not be compared conclusively. As age increased, observed TCR beta diversity per million T cells dropped in a roughly linear way, and a significant reduction was already evident by age around 41. Compared with the aged group, the long-lived group had more naive CD4+ T cells, fewer expanded clones and increased TCR diversity, suggesting age selection. Because donor CMV infection status was unknown, age-related changes in expanded clonotypes were potentially confounded.

Notes on this clonotype: Its antigen remains undetermined. The junction and the germline gene differ at one end; a read error may be behind it.

The donors were some 36 Caucasian individuals from Russia, aged about 6 to 100 years, who were systemically healthy. Each donor gave around 9.8 milliliters of peripheral blood, collected into EDTA-treated Vacutainer tubes. Ficoll-Paque density-gradient centrifugation was used to isolate PBMCs, with at least 6.5 million per sample. Trizol reagent was used to extract total RNA from PBMCs, with at least 6 micrograms per sample. The percentages of naive CD45RAhigh/CD27high T cells were determined by flow cytometry on a PBMC aliquot from every donor. Including the terminal cysteine and phenylalanine, the CDR3 comprises 15 residues. Only the CDR3 DNA stays, 45 bases, in frame from base 1. The germline V gene provides CDR1 SGHNT and CDR2 YENEEA. Library creation used 5' RACE. Data came from an Illumina HiSeq 2500. A second PCR of 7 to 11 cycles was run with a J-beta primer mix and a sample-barcoded 5' primer. A unique molecular identifier was introduced onto each TCR beta cDNA molecule by a template-switch 5' adaptor carrying 12 random nucleotides. At least 3 million CDR3-containing paired-end reads were obtained from each sample. The Mint cDNA synthesis kit, primed by a TRBC-specific oligonucleotide, was used to synthesize first-strand cDNA from all RNA. After uracil-DNA glycosylase treatment, a first 18-cycle PCR used universal primers M1SS and BC2_uni_R on all cDNA. The paper's data handling went like this. For normalization, 1 million high-quality reads were randomly selected from each sample, with every read carrying a distinct molecular identifier. Instead of being binned into consensus sequences, reads that shared molecular identifiers were thrown out. MiTCR, set to a Q25 quality threshold and the strictest error-elimination algorithm, was used for CDR3 identification, clonotype clustering and error correction. A nonparametric unseen species model with Euler transformation was used to estimate a lower bound on total TCR beta diversity. TCRdb reanalyzed the raw reads on its own, using fastp at Q25 for trimming and MiXCR for clone calling, and kept in-frame beta chains. Merged by CDR3 protein, the rows form single entries marked with the most common genes and DNA. Clone size and V and J calls follow TCRdb, not the original study. The sample table lists about 570,000 distinct CDR3 sequences, 25% to 30% of them with a count of one. Under 20% of the sample is taken by the ten largest.

Specimen: blood. This clonotype originated in a woman aged 70 to 79 in good health. In this chain, TRBV11-3 is recombined with TRBJ2-1, and the D gene may be TRBD2, 6 bases matching. CDR3 sequence: CASGLRDQLYNEQFF. The DNA reads as follows: TGTGCCAGCGGCTTGCGGGACCAACTATACAATGAGCAGTTCTTC. Reference TRBV11-3 and TRBJ2-1 genes cover what lies past the CDR3, so the full variable domain is EAGVVQSPRYKIIEKKQPVAFWCNPISGHNTLYWYLQNLGQGPELLIRYENEEAVDDSQLPKDRFSAERLKGVDSTLKIQPAELGDSAVYLCASGLRDQLYNEQFFGPGTRLTVL.